These T cell receptor beta chains were read from a single sample in a study of blood T cell repertoires in COVID-19. The assay was immunoSEQ multiplex PCR, and TCRdb's table has in-frame clones only and misses some. The sample holds hundreds of thousands of clones, roughly nine tenths seen once. The source material was peripheral blood. These receptors were obtained from a man aged 40-49 years with acute or convalescent COVID-19. CDR3s include the opening cysteine and the closing phenylalanine or tryptophan. Each record gives: V gene, J gene, clone size, CDR3 protein. Where a row states a size, it is once, few, many or the class of an expanded clone; other rows omit it.

>TRBV28|TRBJ2-1|NA
CASSFWGRGRYNEQFF
>TRBV3-1/TRBV3-2|TRBJ1-2|NA
CASSQENRAYGYTF
>TRBV28|TRBJ1-2|NA
CASSRILHRDGYTF
>TRBV30|TRBJ1-2|NA
CAWSVGTGKKYGYTF
>TRBV4-2|TRBJ1-5|NA
CASSQDLRSGNRNQPQHF
>TRBV5-1|TRBJ2-2|NA
CASSFSGGNTGELFF
>TRBV11-2|TRBJ1-4|NA
CASSPRREKLFF
>TRBV2|TRBJ1-4|few
CASSESRRGGEKLFF
>TRBV11-2|TRBJ2-4|NA
CASSGSDRGSNIQYF
>TRBV27|TRBJ2-1|NA
CASSSGGDSYNEQFF
>TRBV2|TRBJ1-1|NA
CASSEYGEPEAFF
>TRBV7-3|TRBJ1-5|NA
CASSPPRGGDYQPQHF
>TRBV5-6|TRBJ1-2|NA
CASSLRQNYGYTF